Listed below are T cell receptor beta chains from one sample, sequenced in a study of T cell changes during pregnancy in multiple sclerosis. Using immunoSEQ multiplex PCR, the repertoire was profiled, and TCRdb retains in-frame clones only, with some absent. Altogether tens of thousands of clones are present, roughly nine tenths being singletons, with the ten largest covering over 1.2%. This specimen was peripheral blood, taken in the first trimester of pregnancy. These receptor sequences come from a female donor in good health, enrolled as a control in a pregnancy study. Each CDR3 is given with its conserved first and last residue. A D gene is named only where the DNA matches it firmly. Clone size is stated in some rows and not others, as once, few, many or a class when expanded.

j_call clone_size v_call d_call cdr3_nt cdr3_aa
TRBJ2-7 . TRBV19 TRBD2 TGTGCCAGTAGTTCGGCTAGCGGGGGACGCTACGAGCAGTACTTC CASSSASGGRYEQYF
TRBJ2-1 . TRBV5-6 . TGTGCCAGCAGCTTCGGGGTAGGGGGGGGGATCTACAATGAGCAGTTCTTC CASSFGVGGGIYNEQFF
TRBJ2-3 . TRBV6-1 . TGTGCCAGCAGTGAAGGACAGGGCAGGGGGGAGACGCAGTATTTT CASSEGQGRGETQYF
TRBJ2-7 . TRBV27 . TGTGCCAGCAGTAGAGGCGTCACCCCAGCCTACGAGCAGTACTTC CASSRGVTPAYEQYF
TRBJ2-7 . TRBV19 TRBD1 TGTGCCAGTAGTGTTAGGACAGGGGATCCCTACGAGCAGTACTTC CASSVRTGDPYEQYF
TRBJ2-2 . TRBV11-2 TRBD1 TGTGCCAGCAGCTTAGGGGACAGGGTCCCCGGGGAGCTGTTTTTT CASSLGDRVPGELFF
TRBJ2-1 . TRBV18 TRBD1 TGTGCCAGCTCACCCCAGGGGGCCCCCCACAATGAGCAGTTCTTC CASSPQGAPHNEQFF
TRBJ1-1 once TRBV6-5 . TGTGCCAGCAGTCGAAGGGAGGGCCCTGAAGCTTTCTTT CASSRREGPEAFF
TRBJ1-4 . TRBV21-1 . TGTGCCAGCAGCCCTCGGTCCGGGGGAACACTGTTTTTT CASSPRSGGTLFF
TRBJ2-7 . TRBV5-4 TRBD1 TGTGCCAGCAGCGGACAGGGTGAAGAGCAGTACTTC CASSGQGEEQYF
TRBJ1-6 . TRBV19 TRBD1 TGTGCCAGTAGGATCGACAGGGGCCTTGGTCCCCTCCACTTT CASRIDRGLGPLHF
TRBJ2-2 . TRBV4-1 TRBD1 TGCGCCAGCAGCAACAGGGGGCGCGGTGGCACCGGGGAGCTGTTTTTT CASSNRGRGGTGELFF
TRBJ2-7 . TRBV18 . TGTGCCAGCTCACACGGGACTGTTTCGAGCTCCTACGAGCAGTACTTC CASSHGTVSSSYEQYF
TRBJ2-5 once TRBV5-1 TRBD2 TGCGCCAGCAGCTCGGGCGGCGGGGGGGCGGAGACCCAGTACTTC CASSSGGGGAETQYF
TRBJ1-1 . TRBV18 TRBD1 TGTGCCAGCTCACCGACTATGGACAGGAGGACTGAAGCTTTCTTT CASSPTMDRRTEAFF
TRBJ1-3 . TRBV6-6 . TGTGCCAGCAGTTACGAGGGAGTTACTGGAAACACCATATATTTT CASSYEGVTGNTIYF
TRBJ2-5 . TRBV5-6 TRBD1 TGTGCCAGCAGCTGGACAGGGAACCAAGAGACCCAGTACTTC CASSWTGNQETQYF
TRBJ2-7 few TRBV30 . TGTGCCTGGGCCGGGATGGGCGAGCAGTACTTC CAWAGMGEQYF
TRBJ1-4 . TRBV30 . TGTGCCTACCACGGGGGGGCAACTAATGAAAAACTGTTTTTT CAYHGGATNEKLFF
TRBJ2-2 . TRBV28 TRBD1 TGTGCCAGCAGTAGGGGGACAGGGGGGACCGGGGAGCTGTTTTTT CASSRGTGGTGELFF
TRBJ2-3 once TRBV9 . TGTGCCAGCAGCGTAGCCTTGGGGGGTCTCGACCCCCTCTTTGTGTGTTGCTGCACAGATACGCAGTATTTT CASSVALGGLDPLFVCCCTDTQYF
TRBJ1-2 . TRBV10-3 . TGTGCCATCAGTGACTCCGGGACAGGCTACACCTTC CAISDSGTGYTF
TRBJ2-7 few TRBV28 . TGTGCCAGCATATGCGAGCAGTACTTC CASICEQYF
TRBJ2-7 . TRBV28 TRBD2 TGTGCCAGCAGATCCGGGACTAGCGGGAAGATTTCCTACGAGCAGTACTTC CASRSGTSGKISYEQYF
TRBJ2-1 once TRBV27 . TGTGCCAGCAGTTTAAAACGGGGGTCCCCCTACAATGAGCAGTTCTTC CASSLKRGSPYNEQFF
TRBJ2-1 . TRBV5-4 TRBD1 TGTGCCAGCAGCCCACCGGGACAGGGGCCCTACAATGAGCAGTTCTTC CASSPPGQGPYNEQFF
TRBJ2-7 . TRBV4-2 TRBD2 TGTGCCAGCAGCTGGGGACTAGCGGGGGCCTACGAGCAGTACTTC CASSWGLAGAYEQYF
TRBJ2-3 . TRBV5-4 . TGTGCCAGCAGCTTGGATTTACTGAGCACAGATACGCAGTATTTT CASSLDLLSTDTQYF
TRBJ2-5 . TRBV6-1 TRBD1 TGTGCCAGCAGTCAGACAGGGATCCAAGAGACCCAGTACTTC CASSQTGIQETQYF
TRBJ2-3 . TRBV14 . TGTGCCAGCAGCCTTCGGGTAGCGACAGATACGCAGTATTTT CASSLRVATDTQYF
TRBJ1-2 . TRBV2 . TGTGCCAGCACTATGGATCCGGGGGACTCACAAACGGGGTTTAACTATGGCTACACCTTC CASTMDPGDSQTGFNYGYTF
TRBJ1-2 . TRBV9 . TGTGCCAGCAGCGTTTCAGGGGCAAGCTACACCTTC CASSVSGASYTF
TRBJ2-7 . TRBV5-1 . TGCGCCAGCAGCCACCGGGATACTGGCTCCTACGAGCAGTACTTC CASSHRDTGSYEQYF
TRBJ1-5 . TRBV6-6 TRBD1 TGTGCCAGCAGCCCGGGACAGGGCAATCAGCCCCAGCATTTT CASSPGQGNQPQHF
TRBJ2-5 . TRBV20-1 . TGCAGTGCTAAATTCAGAGAGACCCAGTACTTC CSAKFRETQYF
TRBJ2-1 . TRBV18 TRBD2 TGTGCCAGCTCACCCGGACTAGCGATCAACAATGAGCAGTTCTTC CASSPGLAINNEQFF
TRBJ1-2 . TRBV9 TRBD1 TGTGCCAGCAGCTACGGCCCGGGACAGGACTCCTATGGCTACACCTTC CASSYGPGQDSYGYTF
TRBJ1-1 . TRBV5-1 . TGCGCCAGCAGCCCCCTGGGGGGCACTGAAGCTTTCTTT CASSPLGGTEAFF
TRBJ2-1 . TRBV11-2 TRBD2 TGTGCCAGCAGCCAGGCCCCAGCGGGAGGGATTGAGCAGTTCTTC CASSQAPAGGIEQFF
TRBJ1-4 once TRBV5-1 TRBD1 TGCGCCAGCAGCTTGGTAGGACAGGGGTGGCCAACTAATGAAAAACTGTTTTTT CASSLVGQGWPTNEKLFF
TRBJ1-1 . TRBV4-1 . TGCGCCAGCAGCCCTGGTCAGGGGCCGGGTACTGAAGCTTTCTTT CASSPGQGPGTEAFF
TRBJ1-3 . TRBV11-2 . TGTGCCAGCAGCTTGCTCGCCCAGGGGTACCCTGGAAACACCATATATTTT CASSLLAQGYPGNTIYF